Sequencing of this T cell receptor (beta chain) was carried out in a study of blood T cell repertoires in COVID-19. This CDR3 is built from 16 residues. CDR1 is LNHDA, CDR2 SQIVND, per germline (reference sequence). Losses at the gene ends were 6 bases for V and 2 bases for J; bases not matched to a gene: 10. Sequenced by immunoSEQ multiplex PCR; TCRdb stores in-frame clones only, minus some. The sample contains about 220,000 clones, 85% of which appear only once. The rearrangement uses TRBV19 and TRBJ1-1; 9 nucleotides agree with TRBD1. Sample: peripheral blood. This receptor was identified in a woman aged 70-85 years with COVID-19, enrolled during active disease. The CDR3 nucleotides are TGTGCCAGTAGCCCCGAAACGGACAGGGGTAACACTGAAGCTTTCTTT. Translated: CASSPETDRGNTEAFF.